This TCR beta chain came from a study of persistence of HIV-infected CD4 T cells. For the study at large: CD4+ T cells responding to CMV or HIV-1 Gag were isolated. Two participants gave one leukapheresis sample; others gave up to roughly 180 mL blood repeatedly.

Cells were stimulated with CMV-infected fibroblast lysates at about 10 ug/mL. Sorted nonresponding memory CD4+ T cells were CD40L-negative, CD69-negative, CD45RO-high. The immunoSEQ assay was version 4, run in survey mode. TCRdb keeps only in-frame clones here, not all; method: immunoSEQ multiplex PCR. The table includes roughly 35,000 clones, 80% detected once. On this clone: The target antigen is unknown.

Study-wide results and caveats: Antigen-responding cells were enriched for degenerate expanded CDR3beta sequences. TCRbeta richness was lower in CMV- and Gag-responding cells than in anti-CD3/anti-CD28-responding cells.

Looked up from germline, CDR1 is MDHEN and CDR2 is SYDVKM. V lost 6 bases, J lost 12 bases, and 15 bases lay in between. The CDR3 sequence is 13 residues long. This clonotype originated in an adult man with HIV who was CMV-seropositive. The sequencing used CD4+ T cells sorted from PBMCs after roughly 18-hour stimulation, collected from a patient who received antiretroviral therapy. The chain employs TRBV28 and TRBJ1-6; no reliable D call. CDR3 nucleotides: TGTGCCAGCAGGAGAACGTTGCCCGGACCCCTCCACTTT. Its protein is CASRRTLPGPLHF. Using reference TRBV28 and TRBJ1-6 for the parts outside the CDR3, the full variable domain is DVKVTQSSRYLVKRTGEKVFLECVQDMDHENMFWYRQDPGLGLRLIYFSYDVKMKEKGDIPEGYSVSREKKERFSLILESASTNQTSMYLCASRRTLPGPLHFGNGTRLTVT.